This TCR beta chain derives from a study of cytomegalovirus exposure and HLA in healthy donors (dated by TCRdb to between 2016 and 2019). General notes on the study: An earlier analysis of more than 550 of the donors reported 250 to 350 Gb of sequence data and around 110 million unique TCR beta sequences obtained from around 190 million T cells. Alongside the repertoire data, information on donor age, sex, ethnicity and CMV serostatus was compiled. Rather than drawing on any new phenotypic data, the later analysis identified candidate immune exposures from TCR beta sequences and the way those sequences occurred across donors. Genome-wide SNP genotypes for about 65% of the roughly 670 donors were used in a later genetic analysis, which treated that subset as a discovery cohort. Both class I and class II loci were covered by HLA typing, at four-digit resolution. High-throughput TCR immunosequencing, statistical association of individual TCRs with disease status, and machine learning were combined to predict cytomegalovirus infection status. To decide whether each TCR beta V gene segment behaved as functional or pseudogenic, an earlier analysis of some 600 of the donors relied on high-throughput TCR beta sequencing. The study used immunosequencing to profile the T cell repertoires of several hundred subjects and linked those repertoires to cytomegalovirus serostatus. Besides the first cohort of 666 subjects, a separate validation cohort made up of over 100 different subjects was used. To study patterns of TCR occurrence, a later analysis re-analyzed previously published TCR beta repertoires from more than 550 donors and added high-resolution HLA genotyping. Every discovery cohort repertoire had been produced on one sequencing platform. Typing coverage varied by locus: 629-630 donors for A, B, C, DRB1 and DQB1; some 520 for DQA1; more than 600 for DPA1; 450 to 480 for DPB1. The study was designed to test whether signatures of past pathogen exposure could be identified by cataloging public T cell receptors. Of the approximately 400 genotyped donors, roughly 76% were placed in the genetic ancestry cluster associated with self-reported Caucasian donors. About 300 gigabases of sequencing data and roughly 80 million unique TCR sequences made up an early release that covered approximately 620 HLA-typed donors. Among some 400 genotyped donors of the cohort, an average of approximately 250,000 unique TCR beta nucleotide sequences were sequenced per donor, 15% to 20% of them non-productive. Four or five DR-DQ haplotypes were handled as single units for association and clustering because linkage in the cohort was strong.

Libraries were built with the immunoSEQ multiplex PCR assay. The multiplex PCR relied on a mix of 60 forward primers for TCR Vbeta segments and 13 reverse primers for TCR Jbeta segments. The CDR3 region of rearranged TCR beta genes was amplified from genomic DNA by a multiplex PCR assay. The Illumina HiSeq System was used to sequence the amplified TCR beta libraries as 87-base-pair reads. The original pipeline was this. A later analysis tallied roughly 78 million unique TCR beta chains across the 660 or so repertoires, and approximately 12 million of those chains were shared by two or more donors. Raw reads were error-corrected and collapsed into unique sequences by a nearest-neighbor algorithm in which closely related sequences were merged to remove PCR and sequencing errors. To assign V, D and J gene segments, CDR3 sequences were aligned to IMGT reference sequences. Each retained sequence needed at least a six-nucleotide match to both a V gene segment and a J gene segment. A rearrangement was called productive if the CDR3 had no stop codons and remained in frame with V and J, and every other rearrangement was called non-productive. CDR3 was defined according to IMGT convention as the region running from the second conserved V-encoded cysteine to the conserved J-encoded phenylalanine. The earlier analysis of about 590 of the donors excluded sequences that lacked an unambiguous match to a single V gene segment. In an earlier analysis of approximately 610 of the donors, V segments were called functional above 56.7% productive rearrangements and were called segregating when the between-donor standard deviation exceeded 5%. A statistical classification framework was built for diagnosing cytomegalovirus status from the catalog of TCR beta chain sequences. In a later analysis, V and J genes were assigned by comparing TCR nucleotide sequences against IMGT/GENE-DB human TR gene sequences. Using the TCRdist pipeline, a later analysis assigned CDR3 sequences along with most-parsimonious VDJ recombination scenarios. A later analysis defined each TCR beta chain by its CDR3 amino acid sequence plus V-gene family, and excluded reads lacking a unique V-gene family. In a later analysis, fewer than 600 highly shared, low-generation-probability nucleotide sequences were removed to address suspected cross-contamination and a sequencing artifact. In a later analysis, a clonal expansion index was calculated for each public chain from normalized within-repertoire ranks of inferred template counts. In a later analysis, generation probabilities were computed using a VDJ recombination model fitted to out-of-frame rearrangements, and the results were checked against IGoR. In a later analysis, TCR-TCR, TCR-HLA and TCR-CMV co-occurrence was scored with hypergeometric tests, and a repertoire-size bias correction was applied to TCR pairs. In a later analysis, false discovery rates were estimated by permuting HLA or CMV assignments 20 times. In a later analysis, co-occurring TCRs were grouped using DBSCAN, with TCRdist sequence similarity added in when clustering inside HLA-allele-positive subsets. Repertoires with fewer than 30,000 or more than 120,000 public chains, plus five repertoires with anomalous nucleotide sharing, were excluded from co-occurrence clustering. Not all clones reach the TCRdb copy of this immuneACCESS table, which keeps in-frame sequences only. Checked studies attribute under half of the gap to unresolved V genes and leave the rest unexplained. The V and J calls and clone size were taken over from that table, and D and trimming were inferred from the DNA. Within this sample are about 150,000 clones, with over 70% of them counted one time only. The ten largest clones take up 1.2% to 1.5% of the sample.

The cohort comprised some 730 healthy bone marrow donors. At the time of sampling, all cohort members were nominally healthy, though unrecorded immune exposures were likely present. The donor tested CMV seropositive and was one of the 289 seropositive cohort members. A peripheral blood sample was collected from each donor, and TCR beta sequencing was performed on peripheral blood mononuclear cells. Genomic DNA extraction from the blood cell samples was performed with the Qiagen DNeasy Blood Extraction Kit. Broad study findings and their caveats: A later analysis found that TCR association rates varied across HLA loci, with DRB1 alleles showing the most associated TCRs and HLA-C alleles the fewest. In both the original and validation cohorts, the classifier was reported to diagnose cytomegalovirus status with high specificity and sensitivity. Compared with equally common non-associated chains, HLA-associated TCR beta chains in a later analysis were more clonally expanded and had lower generation probabilities. According to a later analysis, parvovirus B19, influenza, CMV and Epstein-Barr virus appeared linked to several top co-occurrence clusters. The study listed approximately 160 TCR beta chains as associated with cytomegalovirus. Because HLA typing was unavailable for some donors at each locus, only the typed subset was used in association tests. Linkage disequilibrium might explain the correlated functional status among segregating V segments, but an unknown experimental factor could not be ruled out. Strong co-occurrence of HLA alleles, especially DR and DQ, made assigning TCR associations to individual alleles difficult. For the cohort, immune exposure information was limited to CMV serostatus. Sequencing depth was assumed to be roughly uniform across donors in the presence/absence analyses, though that assumption may not hold. It was suggested by the authors that the approach could potentially be generalized to other disease states and immunological phenotypes. A later genetic analysis associated a missense DCLRE1C variant with V-gene and J-gene trimming of TCR beta chains, and an independent cohort replicated the association. This cohort had only TCR beta chains sequenced, and the lack of alpha or paired-chain data limited which features could be detected. While some public TCRs were present in many individuals, most TCR sequences turned up only very rarely across donors. The earlier analysis of 587 of the donors excluded over 15 rarely observed V segments, including chromosome 9 orphons, because counts were too low. A cluster of highly shared sequence variants was judged likely to be a technical artifact of the sequencing pipeline. In an earlier analysis of about 550 of the donors, most TCR beta V segments were observed in productive rearrangements about 87% or about 30% of the time, broadly matching IMGT annotations. In a later genetic analysis, fewer N-insertions in productive TCRs were reported among donors in an Asian-associated ancestry cluster than the roughly 640-donor mean. Most CMV-associated TCR beta chains appeared to be HLA-restricted in a later analysis, and the HLA associations seemed to be driven largely by CMV exposure. In a later analysis, some 18,000 TCR beta sequences were associated with specific HLA alleles at a false discovery rate of 0.05. In vitro tests confirmed that a few of the cytomegalovirus-associated TCR beta chains recognize cytomegalovirus antigens. A further reported finding was that TCR beta sequences accurately predicted the HLA-A and HLA-B alleles for most subjects in the first cohort.

Comment on this clone: The antigen it binds to is not known. Base qualities are not at hand, and no much larger clone is one base apart.

Source material: PBMCs. The sequence was collected from a woman in her thirties in good health and CMV-seropositive.

CDR3 loop: CASSLGGFPDTEAFF. DNA sequence: TGCGCCAGCAGCTTGGGCGGATTCCCCGACACTGAAGCTTTCTTT. The chain is encoded by TRBV5-1 joined to TRBJ1-1; the D gene is not confidently resolved. A distance of 12 bases separates the germline ends of V and J, which lose 0 bases and 3 bases respectively. For CDR1 and CDR2, the germline V gene lists SGHRS and YFSETQ. The CDR3 goes from the cysteine to the phenylalanine over 15 residues. Just the 45-base CDR3 DNA is kept, in frame starting at base 1.